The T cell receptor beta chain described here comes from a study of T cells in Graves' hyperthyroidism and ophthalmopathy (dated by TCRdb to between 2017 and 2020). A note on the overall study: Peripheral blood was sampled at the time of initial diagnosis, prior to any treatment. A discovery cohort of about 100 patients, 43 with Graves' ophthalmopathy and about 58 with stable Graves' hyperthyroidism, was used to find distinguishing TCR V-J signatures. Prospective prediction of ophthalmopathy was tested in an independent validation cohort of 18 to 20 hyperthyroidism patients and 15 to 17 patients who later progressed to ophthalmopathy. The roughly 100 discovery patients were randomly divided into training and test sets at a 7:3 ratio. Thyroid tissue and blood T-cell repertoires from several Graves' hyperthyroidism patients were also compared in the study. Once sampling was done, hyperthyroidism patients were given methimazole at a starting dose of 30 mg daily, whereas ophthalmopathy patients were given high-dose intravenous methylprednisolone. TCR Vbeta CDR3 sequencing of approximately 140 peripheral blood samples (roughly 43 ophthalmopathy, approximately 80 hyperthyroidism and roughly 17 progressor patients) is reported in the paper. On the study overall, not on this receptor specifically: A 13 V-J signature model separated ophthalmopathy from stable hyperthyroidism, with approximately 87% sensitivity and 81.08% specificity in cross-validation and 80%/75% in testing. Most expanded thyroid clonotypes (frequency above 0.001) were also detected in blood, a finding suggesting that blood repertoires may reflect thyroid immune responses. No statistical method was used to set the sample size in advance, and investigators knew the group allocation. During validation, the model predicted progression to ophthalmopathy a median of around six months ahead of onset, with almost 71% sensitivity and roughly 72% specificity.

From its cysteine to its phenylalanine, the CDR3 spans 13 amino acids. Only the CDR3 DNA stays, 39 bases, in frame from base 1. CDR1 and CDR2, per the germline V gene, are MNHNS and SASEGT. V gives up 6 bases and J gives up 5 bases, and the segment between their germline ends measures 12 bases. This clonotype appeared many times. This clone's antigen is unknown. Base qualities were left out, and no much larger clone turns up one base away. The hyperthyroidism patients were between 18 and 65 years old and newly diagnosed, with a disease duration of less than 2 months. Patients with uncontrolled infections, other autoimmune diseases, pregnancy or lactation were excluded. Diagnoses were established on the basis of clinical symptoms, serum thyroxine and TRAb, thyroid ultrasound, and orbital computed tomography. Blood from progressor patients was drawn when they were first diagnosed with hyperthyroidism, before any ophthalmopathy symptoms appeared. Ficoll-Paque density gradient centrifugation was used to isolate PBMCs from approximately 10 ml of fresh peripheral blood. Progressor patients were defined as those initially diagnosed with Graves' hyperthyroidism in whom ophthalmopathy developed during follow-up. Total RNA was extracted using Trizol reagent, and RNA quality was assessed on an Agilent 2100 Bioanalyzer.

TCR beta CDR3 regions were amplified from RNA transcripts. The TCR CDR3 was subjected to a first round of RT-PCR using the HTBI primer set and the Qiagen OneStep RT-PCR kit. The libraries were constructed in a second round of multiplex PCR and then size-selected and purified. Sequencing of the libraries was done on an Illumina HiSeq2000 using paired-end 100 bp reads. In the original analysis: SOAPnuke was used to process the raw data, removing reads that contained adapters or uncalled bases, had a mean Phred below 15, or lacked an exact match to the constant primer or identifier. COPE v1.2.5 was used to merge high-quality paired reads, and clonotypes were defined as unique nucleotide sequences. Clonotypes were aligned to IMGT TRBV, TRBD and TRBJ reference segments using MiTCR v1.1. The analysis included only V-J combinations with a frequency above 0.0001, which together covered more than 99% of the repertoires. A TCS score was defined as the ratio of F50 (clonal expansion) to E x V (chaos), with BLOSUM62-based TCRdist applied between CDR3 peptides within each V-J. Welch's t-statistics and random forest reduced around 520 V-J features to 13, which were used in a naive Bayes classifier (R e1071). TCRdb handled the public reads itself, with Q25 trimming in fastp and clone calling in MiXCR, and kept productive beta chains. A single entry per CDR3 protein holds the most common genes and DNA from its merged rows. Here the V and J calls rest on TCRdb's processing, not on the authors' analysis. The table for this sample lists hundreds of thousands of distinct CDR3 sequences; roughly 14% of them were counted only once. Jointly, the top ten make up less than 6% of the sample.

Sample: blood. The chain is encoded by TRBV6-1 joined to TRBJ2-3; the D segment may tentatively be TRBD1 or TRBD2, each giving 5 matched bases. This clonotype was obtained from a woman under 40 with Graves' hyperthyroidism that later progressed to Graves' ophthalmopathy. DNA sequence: TGTGCCAGCAGAAGGGAGCAGGGAGATACGCAGTATTTT. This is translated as CASRREQGDTQYF.